A selection of T cell receptor beta chains follows, all from one sample in a study of blood T cell repertoires in COVID-19. Clones were sequenced by immunoSEQ multiplex PCR, and TCRdb holds only the in-frame ones, with some missing. In the table there are fewer than 250,000 clones, 85% to 90% of which are singletons. The sequenced sample was PBMCs or T cells enriched from blood (not recorded which). These receptors came from a man aged 25 to 45 who had been exposed to COVID-19. The CDR3 runs from the conserved cysteine through the conserved F or W.

J gene: TRBJ1-6
V gene: TRBV5-5
CDR3 protein: CASSLGSSRGRAYNSPLHF

J gene: TRBJ1-2
V gene: TRBV5-5
CDR3 protein: CASTLVGGLNYGYTF

J gene: TRBJ1-3
V gene: TRBV5-1
CDR3 protein: CASSLAGTAGNTIYF

J gene: TRBJ2-7
V gene: TRBV7-9
CDR3 protein: CASSLATGYVHEQYF

J gene: TRBJ1-6
V gene: TRBV4-1
CDR3 protein: CASSQVAGAQNSPLHF

J gene: TRBJ1-5
V gene: TRBV5-6
CDR3 protein: CASSLFPGGSNQPQHF

J gene: TRBJ2-7
V gene: TRBV6-5
CDR3 protein: CASMRDSYEQYF

J gene: TRBJ2-2
V gene: TRBV3-1/TRBV3-2
CDR3 protein: CASSPTGLSNTGELFF

J gene: TRBJ2-4
V gene: TRBV4-1
CDR3 protein: CASSQEAGQAKNIQYF

J gene: TRBJ2-2
V gene: TRBV27
CDR3 protein: CASTPWAGTGELFF

J gene: TRBJ1-3
V gene: TRBV13
CDR3 protein: CASRGPGTVGNTIYF

J gene: TRBJ1-5
V gene: TRBV7-2
CDR3 protein: CASSSGVNQPQHF

J gene: TRBJ1-5
V gene: TRBV6-4
CDR3 protein: CALLPTEGGNQPQHF

J gene: TRBJ2-2
V gene: TRBV5-1
CDR3 protein: CASQADQAGELFF

J gene: TRBJ2-7
V gene: TRBV6-5
CDR3 protein: CASAQGSEQYF

J gene: TRBJ1-4
V gene: TRBV6-5
CDR3 protein: CAAGGAGSNEKLFF

J gene: TRBJ2-2
V gene: TRBV6-1
CDR3 protein: CASSETGTGAGELFF

J gene: TRBJ1-5
V gene: TRBV6-5
CDR3 protein: CASSYESDQPQHF

J gene: TRBJ2-1
V gene: TRBV3-1/TRBV3-2
CDR3 protein: CASSQDLSNEQFF